This T cell receptor beta chain is drawn from a study of cytotoxic CD8 clonotypes in ibrutinib-treated CLL. Study context: After median 68 months, approximately 14 stayed in remission, around twelve progressed; responses approximately 24 partial, 2 complete.

Notes on this clone: Antigen specificity is unknown.

Whole-study findings and limits: Public clonotypes (which were uncommon) either contracted or remained stable on treatment. Exceeding age-matched healthy donors, baseline clonality also tracked the counts of circulating CD8+ T cells.

The intended depth for sequencing was 1 in 200,000 to 1 in 1 million T cells. Profiled with immunoSEQ multiplex PCR; TCRdb holds only in-frame clones, not every one. Of 130,000 to 150,000 clones listed, around 93% are singletons. This CDR3 spans 11 amino acids. Germline values: CDR1 SEHNR, CDR2 FQNEAQ (reference sequence). Here the sequenced sample was PBMCs, taken after 12 months of ibrutinib treatment. This chain uses TRBV7-9 with TRBJ2-1, with 9 bases matching TRBD2. The clonotype was recovered from a human donor with chronic lymphocytic leukemia. CDR3 sequence (DNA): TGTGTTGGGGCTTCTAGCGGGGCACGGTTCTTC. This translates into CVGASSGARFF.